This TCR beta chain was obtained from a study of blood T cell repertoires in COVID-19. The overall study: Sites in the United States, Italy and Spain provided acute and convalescent COVID-19 samples. T cells, B-cell-depleted T cells, or PBMCs provided the cDNA or gDNA that served as material.

Authors' data handling: Amplification of reference gene primers was used by the study to estimate nucleated cell counts. The assay was immunoSEQ multiplex PCR, and TCRdb's table has in-frame clones only and misses some. That table supplies the V and J calls and clone size; D and trimming were determined from the DNA. The sample has some 190,000 clones, roughly 80% seen once; the top ten hold 6% to 8.5%. CDR1 is SGHNT, CDR2 YYREEE, per germline (reference sequence). V gave up 4 bases and J gave up 2 bases; unmatched junction bases: 22. The CDR3 covers 20 residues. This TCR was recovered from a man aged 55 to 69 with acute or convalescent COVID-19. The specimen sequenced was peripheral blood. The rearrangement links TRBV5-4 to TRBJ2-3; 7 bases fit TRBD2. As DNA, the CDR3 is TGTGCCAGCAGCCCGGCCACTCTAGCGGATCTCACCGCATCCACAGATACGCAGTATTTT. This codes for CASSPATLADLTASTDTQYF.